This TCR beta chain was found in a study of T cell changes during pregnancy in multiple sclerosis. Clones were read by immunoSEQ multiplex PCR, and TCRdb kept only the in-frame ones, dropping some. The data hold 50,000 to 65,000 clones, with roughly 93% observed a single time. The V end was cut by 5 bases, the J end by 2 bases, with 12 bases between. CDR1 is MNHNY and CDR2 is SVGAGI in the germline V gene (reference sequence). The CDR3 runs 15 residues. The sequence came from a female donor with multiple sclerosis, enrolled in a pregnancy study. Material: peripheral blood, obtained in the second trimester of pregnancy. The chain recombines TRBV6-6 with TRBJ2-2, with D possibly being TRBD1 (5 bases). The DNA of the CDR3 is TGTGCCAGCAGTCCAGGGCCCTCCAACACCGGGGAGCTGTTTTTT. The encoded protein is CASSPGPSNTGELFF.